This T cell receptor beta chain was recovered during a study of blood T cells in healthy people across ages. Germline loops: CDR1 SQVTM, CDR2 ANQGSEA. V dropped 6 bases and J dropped 12 bases, with 18 bases sitting between them. The CDR3 is 11 residues long. Isolated PBMCs totaled at least 7 million in each sample. Using a J-beta primer mix together with a sample-barcoded 5' primer, a second PCR was run for about 6 to 12 cycles. From the 5' RACE reads, TCRdb called clonotypes with MiXCR, one entry per CDR3 protein. The sample yields 1.4 million or so distinct CDR3 sequences, less than 45% seen once. The chain uses TRBV29-1 and TRBJ2-7; unclear D gene. Specimen: blood. This TCR was recovered from a woman between 18 and 30 years old in good health. The CDR3 nucleotides read TGCAGCGTCCCCCTCTTGGCAACACCGTACTTC. Translation gives CSVPLLATPYF.